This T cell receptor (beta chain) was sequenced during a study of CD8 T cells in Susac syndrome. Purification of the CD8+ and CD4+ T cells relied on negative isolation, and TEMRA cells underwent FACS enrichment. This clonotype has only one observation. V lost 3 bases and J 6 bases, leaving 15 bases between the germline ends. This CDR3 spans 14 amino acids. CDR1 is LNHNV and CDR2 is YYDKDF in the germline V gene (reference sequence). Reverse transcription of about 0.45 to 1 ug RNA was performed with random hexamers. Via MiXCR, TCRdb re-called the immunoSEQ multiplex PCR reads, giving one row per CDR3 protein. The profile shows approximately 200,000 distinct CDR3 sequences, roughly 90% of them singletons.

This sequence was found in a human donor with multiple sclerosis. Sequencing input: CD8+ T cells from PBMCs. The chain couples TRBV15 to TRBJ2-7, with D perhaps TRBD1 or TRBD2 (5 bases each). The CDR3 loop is CATSSRGLGREQYF. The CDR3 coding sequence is TGTGCCACCAGCAGTCGGGGATTGGGGCGCGAGCAGTACTTC.